Given below is one T cell receptor (beta chain) in context. Its antigen is unidentified. The sample is drawn from a study of vaccination and CD4 T cells after COVID-19. Documented treatment: approximately nine-day PBMC culture with coronavirus spike peptide pools or control peptides (ViraFEST assay). With peptide pools, ViraFEST first expanded antigen-specific T cells and afterwards sequenced their TCRs. The Oncomine TCR Beta short-read assay was applied to DNA of cultured CD4+ T cells. TCRdb reanalysed the PCR reads using MiXCR and keeps one entry per CDR3 protein. This sample has about 20,000 distinct CDR3 sequences, with roughly 51% found just once. The CDR3 has 14 amino acids. The trim removed 9 bases at V and 3 bases at J, leaving 11 bases unmatched.

This TCR was recovered from a human donor who had recovered from COVID-19. The V call is TRBV23-1, the J call TRBJ2-7, with 7 bases aligning to TRBD2. TRBV23-1 is an open reading frame, and its role is uncertain. Sequencing was carried out using CD4+ T cells from blood, cultured in vitro. CDR3 residues: CARVLQGGDYEQYF. DNA for the CDR3: TGCGCCAGAGTGCTTCAGGGAGGGGACTACGAGCAGTACTTC.